This entry describes one T cell receptor beta chain. It lacks a known antigen. Base quality data are lacking; no much larger clone is found one base away. Profiling of TCR beta VDJ combinations and CDR3 sequences used genomic DNA as the template. TCR repertoire sequencing was run on an Illumina HiSeq 2000. The original pipeline was this. Repertoires were assessed using TRBV/TRBJ rearrangement plots, CDR3 size and DJ length profiles, and Simpson's diversity index. Whichever DNA sequence was most abundant in the deep sequencing data was defined as the immunodominant clone. CDR3 amino acid sequences were screened for sharing across subjects and were compared with published repertoires and the VDJdb database. Clones were called with MiXCR by TCRdb after fastp trimmed the public reads at Q25, and only in-frame beta chains were retained. Entries that share a CDR3 protein sequence are merged under the most common genes and DNA. Clone size and V and J calls follow TCRdb, not the original study. Within this sample are more than 150,000 distinct CDR3 sequences, with 45% to 50% of them counted one time only. Approximately 3% of the sample belongs to the ten largest clones.

In this study, sorted CD4+ and CD8+ T cells from the blood of healthy subjects and of severe aplastic anemia patients had their TCR repertoires deep-sequenced. Ficoll-Paque density gradient centrifugation was used to isolate peripheral blood mononuclear cells. CD4+ and CD8+ T cells were sorted by FACS or magnetic beads before DNA extraction. The source of the sample is a study of CD8+CD57+ T cells in acquired aplastic anemia (dated by TCRdb to between 2017 and 2018). About the full investigation: DNA extracted from sorted CD4+ and CD8+ cells had a mean of approximately 3.3 ug, with a range of about 0.2 to 30 ug. Healthy donor samples averaged approximately 10 million reads for CD4+ and under 12 million for CD8+ cells.

Overall study outcomes, separate from this receptor: CD8+ Simpson's diversity did not differ significantly between patients and healthy controls (P=0.060). Some 31 CD8+ CDR3 sequences were shared between patients and controls but appeared highly expressed in patients and within their immunodominant clones.

The V end loses 1 base and the J end loses 0 bases, and a stretch of 6 bases separates them. Including the terminal cysteine and phenylalanine, the CDR3 comprises 15 residues. Only the CDR3 portion is preserved as DNA: 45 bases, with reading frame beginning at the first base. Taken from the germline V gene, the CDR1 and CDR2 loops are SNHLY and FYNNEI. The clonotype was recovered from a human donor in good health. The V and J genes are TRBV2 and TRBJ2-2, with no reliable assignment of the D segment. Sequencing was done on a sample of sorted CD4+, CD8+, or CD8+CD57+ T cells (not recorded which) from PBMCs. The CDR3 corresponds to CASSEDKANTGELFF. At the DNA level, the sequence is TGTGCCAGCAGTGAAGACAAGGCGAACACCGGGGAGCTGTTTTTT.